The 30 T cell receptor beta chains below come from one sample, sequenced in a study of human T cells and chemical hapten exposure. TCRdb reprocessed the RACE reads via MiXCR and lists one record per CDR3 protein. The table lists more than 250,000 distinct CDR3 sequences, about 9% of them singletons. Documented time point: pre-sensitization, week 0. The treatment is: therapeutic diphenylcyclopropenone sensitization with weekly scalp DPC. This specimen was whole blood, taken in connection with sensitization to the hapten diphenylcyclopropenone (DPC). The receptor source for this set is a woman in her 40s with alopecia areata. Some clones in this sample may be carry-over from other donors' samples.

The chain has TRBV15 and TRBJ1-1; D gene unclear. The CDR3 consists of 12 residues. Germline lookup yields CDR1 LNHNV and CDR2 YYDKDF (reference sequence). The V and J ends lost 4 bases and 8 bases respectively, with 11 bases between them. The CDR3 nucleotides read TGTGCCACCAGCATTGTTTCTGGGGAAGCTTTCTTT. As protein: CATSIVSGEAFF.

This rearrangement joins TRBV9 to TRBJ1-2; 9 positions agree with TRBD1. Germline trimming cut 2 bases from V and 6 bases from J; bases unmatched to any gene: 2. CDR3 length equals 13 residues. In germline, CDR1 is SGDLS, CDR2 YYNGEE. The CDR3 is CASSVGQGDGYTF. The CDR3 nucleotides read TGTGCCAGCAGCGTGGGACAGGGCGATGGCTACACCTTC.

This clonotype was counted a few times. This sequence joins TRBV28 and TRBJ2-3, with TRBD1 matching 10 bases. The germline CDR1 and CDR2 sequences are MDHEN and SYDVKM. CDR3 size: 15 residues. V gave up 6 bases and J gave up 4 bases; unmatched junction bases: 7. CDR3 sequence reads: CASSPGDRGSDTQYF. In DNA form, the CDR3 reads TGTGCCAGCAGCCCGGGGGACAGGGGATCAGATACGCAGTATTTT.

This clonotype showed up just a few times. The CDR3 sequence is CAISQEGLNYGYTF. DNA for the CDR3: TGTGCCATCAGTCAAGAGGGACTTAACTATGGCTACACCTTC. V is TRBV10-3 and J is TRBJ1-2; the D gene is possibly TRBD1 (5 bases). Trimming cost V 5 bases and J 1 base, with 11 bases left between them. In germline, CDR1 is ENHRY, CDR2 SYGVKD. The CDR3 sequence is 14 residues long.

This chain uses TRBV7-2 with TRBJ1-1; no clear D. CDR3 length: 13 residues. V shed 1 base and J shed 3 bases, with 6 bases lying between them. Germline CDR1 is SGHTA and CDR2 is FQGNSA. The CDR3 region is CASSLDWYTEAFF. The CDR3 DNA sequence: TGTGCCAGCAGCTTAGATTGGTACACTGAAGCTTTCTTT.

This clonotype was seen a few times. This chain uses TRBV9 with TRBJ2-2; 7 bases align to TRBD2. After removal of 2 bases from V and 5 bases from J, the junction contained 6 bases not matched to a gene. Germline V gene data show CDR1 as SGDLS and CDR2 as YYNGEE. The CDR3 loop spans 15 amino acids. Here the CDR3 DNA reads TGTGCCAGCAGCGTCCTAGCGGTGAATACCGGGGAGCTGTTTTTT. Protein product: CASSVLAVNTGELFF.

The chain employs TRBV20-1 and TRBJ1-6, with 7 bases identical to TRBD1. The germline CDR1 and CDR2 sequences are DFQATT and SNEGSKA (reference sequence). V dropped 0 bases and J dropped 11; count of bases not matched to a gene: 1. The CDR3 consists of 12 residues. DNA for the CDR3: TGCAGTGCTAGAGACAGGGGGACACCCCTCCACTTT. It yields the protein CSARDRGTPLHF.

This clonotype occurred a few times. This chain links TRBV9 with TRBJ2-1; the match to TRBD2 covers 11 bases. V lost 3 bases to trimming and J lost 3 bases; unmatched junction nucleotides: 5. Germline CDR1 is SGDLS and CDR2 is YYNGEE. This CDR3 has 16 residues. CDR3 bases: TGTGCCAGCAGCGAGACGGGACTAGCGGTCTACAATGAGCAGTTCTTC. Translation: CASSETGLAVYNEQFF.

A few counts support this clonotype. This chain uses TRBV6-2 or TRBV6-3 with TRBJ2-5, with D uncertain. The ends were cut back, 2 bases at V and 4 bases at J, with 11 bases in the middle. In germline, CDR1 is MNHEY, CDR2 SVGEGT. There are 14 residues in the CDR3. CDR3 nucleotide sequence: TGTGCCAGCAGTTACCACCAAAACGGAGAGACCCAGTACTTC. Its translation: CASSYHQNGETQYF.

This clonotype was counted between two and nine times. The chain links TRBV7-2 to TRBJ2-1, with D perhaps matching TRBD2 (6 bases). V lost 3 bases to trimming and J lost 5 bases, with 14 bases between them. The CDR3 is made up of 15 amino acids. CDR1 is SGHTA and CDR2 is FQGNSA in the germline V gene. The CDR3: CASSFTGTAHNEQFF. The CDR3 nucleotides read TGTGCCAGCAGCTTCACCGGGACTGCCCACAATGAGCAGTTCTTC.

CDR3 region: CSVFPDINGYTF. CDR3 nucleotides: TGCAGCGTTTTCCCGGATATCAATGGCTACACCTTC. The chain links TRBV29-1 to TRBJ1-2, with no clear D. In germline, CDR1 is SQVTM, CDR2 ANQGSEA. Deletions cut 5 bases from V and 6 bases from J, with 13 bases between. The CDR3 extends over 12 amino acids.

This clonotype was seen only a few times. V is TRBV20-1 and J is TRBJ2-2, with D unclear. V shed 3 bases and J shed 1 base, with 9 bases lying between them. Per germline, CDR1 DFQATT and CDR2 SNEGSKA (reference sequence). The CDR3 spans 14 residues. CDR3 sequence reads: CSASWRWNTGELFF. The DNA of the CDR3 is TGCAGTGCTAGTTGGCGGTGGAACACCGGGGAGCTGTTTTTT.

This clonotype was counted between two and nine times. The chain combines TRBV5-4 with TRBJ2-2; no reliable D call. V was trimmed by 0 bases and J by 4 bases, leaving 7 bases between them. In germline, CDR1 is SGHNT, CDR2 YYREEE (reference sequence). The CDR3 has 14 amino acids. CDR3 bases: TGTGCCAGCAGCTTGGCCAGGCTCACCGGGGAGCTGTTTTTT. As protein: CASSLARLTGELFF.

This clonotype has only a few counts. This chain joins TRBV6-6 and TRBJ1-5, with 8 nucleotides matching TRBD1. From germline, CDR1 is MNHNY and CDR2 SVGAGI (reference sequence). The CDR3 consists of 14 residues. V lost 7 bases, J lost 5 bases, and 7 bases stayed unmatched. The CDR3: CASKRQGADQPQHF. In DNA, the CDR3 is TGTGCCAGCAAACGCCAGGGGGCGGATCAGCCCCAGCATTTT.

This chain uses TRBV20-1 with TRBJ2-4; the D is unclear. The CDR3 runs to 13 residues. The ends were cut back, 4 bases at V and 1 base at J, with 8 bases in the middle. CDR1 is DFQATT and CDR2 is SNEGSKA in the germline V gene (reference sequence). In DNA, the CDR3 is TGCAGTGCTACATGGGTCGCCAAAAACATTCAGTACTTC. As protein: CSATWVAKNIQYF.

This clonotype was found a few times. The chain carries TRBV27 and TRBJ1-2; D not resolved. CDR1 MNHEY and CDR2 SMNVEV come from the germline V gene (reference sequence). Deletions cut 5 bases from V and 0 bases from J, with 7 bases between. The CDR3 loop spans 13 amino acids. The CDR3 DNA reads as TGTGCCAGCAGTACGGCCTCTAACTATGGCTACACCTTC. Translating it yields CASSTASNYGYTF.

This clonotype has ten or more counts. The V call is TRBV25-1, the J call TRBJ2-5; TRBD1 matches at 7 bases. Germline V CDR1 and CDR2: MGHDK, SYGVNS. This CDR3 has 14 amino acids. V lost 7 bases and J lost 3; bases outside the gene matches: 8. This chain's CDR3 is CASTRAGGKETQYF. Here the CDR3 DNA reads TGTGCCAGCACCCGAGCAGGGGGTAAAGAGACCCAGTACTTC.

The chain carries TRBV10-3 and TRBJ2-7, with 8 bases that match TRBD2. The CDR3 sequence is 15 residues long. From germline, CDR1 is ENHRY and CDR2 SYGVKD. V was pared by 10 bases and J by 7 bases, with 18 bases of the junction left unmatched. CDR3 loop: CATSAGAGGPSEQYF. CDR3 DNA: TGTGCCACCTCTGCTGGGGCGGGAGGCCCTAGTGAGCAGTACTTC.

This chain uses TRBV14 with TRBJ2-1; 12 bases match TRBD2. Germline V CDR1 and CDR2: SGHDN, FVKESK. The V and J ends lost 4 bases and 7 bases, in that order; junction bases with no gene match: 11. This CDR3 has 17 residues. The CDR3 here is CASSRSTSGSNYNEQFF. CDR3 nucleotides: TGTGCCAGCAGCCGTTCGACTAGCGGGAGTAATTATAATGAGCAGTTCTTC. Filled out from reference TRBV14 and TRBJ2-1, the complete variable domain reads EAGVTQFPSHSVIEKGQTVTLRCDPISGHDNLYWYRRVMGKEIKFLLHFVKESKQDESGMPNNRFLAERTGGTYSTLKVQPAELEDSGVYFCASSRSTSGSNYNEQFFGPGTRLTVL.

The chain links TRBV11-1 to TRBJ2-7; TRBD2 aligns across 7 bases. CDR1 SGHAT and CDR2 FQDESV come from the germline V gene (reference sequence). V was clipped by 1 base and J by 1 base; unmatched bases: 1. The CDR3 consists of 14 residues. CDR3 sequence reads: CASSLGGRSYEQYF. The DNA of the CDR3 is TGTGCCAGCAGCTTAGGCGGGAGATCCTACGAGCAGTACTTC.

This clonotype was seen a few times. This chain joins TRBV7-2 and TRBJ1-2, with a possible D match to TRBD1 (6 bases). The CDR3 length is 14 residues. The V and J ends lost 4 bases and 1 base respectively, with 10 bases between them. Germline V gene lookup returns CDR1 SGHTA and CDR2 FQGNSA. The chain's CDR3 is CASSSSGVNYGYTF. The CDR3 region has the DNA TGTGCCAGCAGCTCATCAGGGGTTAACTATGGCTACACCTTC.

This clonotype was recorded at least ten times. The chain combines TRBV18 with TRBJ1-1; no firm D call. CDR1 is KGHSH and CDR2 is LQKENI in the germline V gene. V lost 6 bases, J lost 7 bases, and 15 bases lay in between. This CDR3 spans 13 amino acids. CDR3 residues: CASSPLAAGEAFF. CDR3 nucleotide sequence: TGTGCCAGCTCCCCTTTGGCAGCAGGTGAAGCTTTCTTT.

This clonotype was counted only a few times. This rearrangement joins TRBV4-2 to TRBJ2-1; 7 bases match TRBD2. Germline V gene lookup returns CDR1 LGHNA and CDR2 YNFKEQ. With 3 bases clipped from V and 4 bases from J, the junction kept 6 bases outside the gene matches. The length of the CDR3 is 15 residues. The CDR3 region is CASSQASGAYNEQFF. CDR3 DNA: TGTGCCAGCAGCCAGGCCAGCGGGGCATACAATGAGCAGTTCTTC.

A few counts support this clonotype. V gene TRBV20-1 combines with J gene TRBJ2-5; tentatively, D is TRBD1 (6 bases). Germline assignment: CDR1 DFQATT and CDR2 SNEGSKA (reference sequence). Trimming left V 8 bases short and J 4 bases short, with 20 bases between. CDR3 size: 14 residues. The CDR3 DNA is TGCAGTCCTGCTGCCAGGGGAAGGTTAGAGACCCAGTACTTC. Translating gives CSPAARGRLETQYF.

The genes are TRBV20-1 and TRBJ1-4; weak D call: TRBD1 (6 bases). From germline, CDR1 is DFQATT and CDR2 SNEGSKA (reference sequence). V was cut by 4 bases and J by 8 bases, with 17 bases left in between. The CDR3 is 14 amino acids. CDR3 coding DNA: TGCAGTGCTATCCAGGGGCTGACACTGGAAAAACTGTTTTTT. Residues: CSAIQGLTLEKLFF.

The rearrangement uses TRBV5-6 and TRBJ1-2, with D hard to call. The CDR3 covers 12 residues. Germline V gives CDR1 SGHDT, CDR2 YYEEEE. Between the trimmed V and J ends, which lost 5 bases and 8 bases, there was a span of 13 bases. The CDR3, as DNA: TGTGCCAGCAGTCTCGCCCCGGCCGGCTACACCTTC. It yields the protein CASSLAPAGYTF.

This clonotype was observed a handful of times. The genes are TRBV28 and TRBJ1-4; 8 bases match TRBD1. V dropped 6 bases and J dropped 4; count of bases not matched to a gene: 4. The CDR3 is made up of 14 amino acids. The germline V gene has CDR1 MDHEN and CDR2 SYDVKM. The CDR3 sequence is CASSDRGVNEKLFF. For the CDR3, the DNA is TGTGCCAGCAGCGACAGGGGCGTTAATGAAAAACTGTTTTTT.

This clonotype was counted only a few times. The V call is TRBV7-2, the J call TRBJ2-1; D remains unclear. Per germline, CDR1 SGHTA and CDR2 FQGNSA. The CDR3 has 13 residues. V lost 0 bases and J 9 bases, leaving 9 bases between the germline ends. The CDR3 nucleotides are TGTGCCAGCAGCTTAGCGGGATTAAGTGAGCAGTTCTTC. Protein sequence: CASSLAGLSEQFF.

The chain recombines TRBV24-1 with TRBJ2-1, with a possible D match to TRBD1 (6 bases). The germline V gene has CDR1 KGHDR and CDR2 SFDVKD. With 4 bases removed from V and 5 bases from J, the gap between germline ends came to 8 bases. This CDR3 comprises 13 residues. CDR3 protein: CATSERTDNEQFF. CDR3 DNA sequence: TGTGCCACCAGTGAGCGGACAGACAATGAGCAGTTCTTC.

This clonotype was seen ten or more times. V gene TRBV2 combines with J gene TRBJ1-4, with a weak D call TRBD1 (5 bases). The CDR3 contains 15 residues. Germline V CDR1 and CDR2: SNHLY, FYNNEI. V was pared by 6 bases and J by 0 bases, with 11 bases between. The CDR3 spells CASRIRQSTNEKLFF. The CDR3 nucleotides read TGTGCCAGCAGGATCCGACAGTCAACTAATGAAAAACTGTTTTTT.